This T cell receptor beta chain was identified during a study of blood T cell repertoires in COVID-19. Study-wide background: The United States, Italy and Spain provided the acute and convalescent COVID-19 samples.

Under the authors' procedure: Amplification of reference gene primers was used by the study to estimate nucleated cell counts. Method: immunoSEQ multiplex PCR; TCRdb's copy keeps in-frame clones and lacks some. The V and J calls and clone size were taken over from that table, and D and trimming were inferred from the DNA. The table records more than 300,000 clones, around 83% of them present only once. This CDR3 comprises 13 residues. Germline CDR1 SEHNR, CDR2 FQNEAQ (reference sequence). The V end was cut by 7 bases, the J end by 3 bases, with 12 bases between. J is TRBJ1-1 and V is TRBV7-9; the D is unclear. Sequencing input: peripheral blood. The sequence came from a woman in her forties or fifties with acute or convalescent COVID-19. CDR3 region: CASILDGDTEAFF. CDR3 DNA sequence: TGTGCCAGCATTCTAGACGGGGACACTGAAGCTTTCTTT.